This T cell receptor (beta chain) was identified during a study of blood T cell repertoires in COVID-19. Data came from immunoSEQ multiplex PCR; TCRdb stores just in-frame clones and leaves some out. The sample carries some 110,000 clones, around 80% recorded once. This CDR3 region has 16 residues. With 6 bases clipped from V and 5 bases from J, the junction kept 8 bases outside the gene matches. Germline CDR1 and CDR2: LGHNT and FRNRAP. The clonotype originates from an older man with COVID-19, enrolled during active disease. V gene TRBV12-5 combines with J gene TRBJ2-5, with 14 bases lining up with TRBD2. Sequenced: peripheral blood. As DNA, the CDR3 is TGTGCTAGTGGGCCTGGACTAGCGGGAGGCAGGGAGACCCAGTACTTC. This codes for CASGPGLAGGRETQYF.